This T cell receptor (beta chain) was captured by sequencing in a study of blood T cell repertoires in COVID-19. Ages ranged from about 18 to 89 years, with residence in 24 US areas. Donors of Cohort 3 who recovered were those that had two negative PCRs, clearance, or symptom resolution. Only in-frame clones appear in the TCRdb table, and some are missing; sequencing was by immunoSEQ multiplex PCR. The data show about 410,000 clones, around nine tenths seen once. The CDR3 spans 16 residues. V usage is TRBV21-1 and J usage is TRBJ2-3; the tabulated D call, TRBD1, remains unverified against the DNA. TRBV21-1 is listed as a pseudogene. Sequencing input: PBMCs or T cells enriched from blood (not recorded which). The source of this sequence is a woman under 40 who had recovered from COVID-19. CDR3 residues: CASSKEGDRWTDTQYF. The CDR3 nucleotides are TGTGCCAGCAGCAAAGAAGGGGACAGGTGGACAGATACGCAGTATTTT.